The sequence of this TCR beta chain was determined in a study of T cells in localized non-small cell lung cancer. Study-wide results and caveats: T cell clonality was highest in uninvolved adjacent lung, above tumor.

Sequencing used immunoSEQ multiplex PCR; TCRdb keeps in-frame clones, though not all of them. The table records around 140,000 clones, about 90% of them present only once. The V segment lost 3 bases and the J segment 1 base; nucleotides outside the gene matches: 2. The V gene's germline CDR1 is KGHSH and CDR2 LQKENI. This CDR3 comprises 15 residues. With regard to this clone: Its antigen remains unknown.

The source of this sequence is a female donor of 60 years or more with stage I lung adenocarcinoma. This chain joins TRBV18 and TRBJ1-1, with 10 bases that match TRBD1. This material consisted of peripheral blood, taken before any cancer treatment. The CDR3 loop is CASSPGDRGNTEAFF. The CDR3 DNA reads as TGTGCCAGCTCACCGGGGGACAGGGGGAACACTGAAGCTTTCTTT.